The 21 T cell receptor beta chains presented below share a single source sample, sequenced in a study of T cells in Graves' hyperthyroidism and ophthalmopathy. It was RNA transcripts that yielded the amplified TCR beta CDR3 regions. First-round RT-PCR of the TCR CDR3 relied on the HTBI primer set. Each CDR3 protein is one row after TCRdb ran MiXCR on the multiplex PCR reads. The sample contains 600,000 or so distinct CDR3 sequences, 14% of which appear only once. The sample taken for sequencing was blood. These receptors were taken from a woman between 18 and 29 years old with Graves' ophthalmopathy.

This clonotype occurred many times. The rearrangement joins TRBV7-3 to TRBJ1-2; TRBD1 matches 9 bases. Germline CDR1 reads SGHTA; CDR2 reads FQGTGA. After removal of 5 bases from V and 4 bases from J, the junction contained 8 bases not matched to a gene. The CDR3 sequence is 15 residues long. CDR3 nucleotide sequence: TGTGCCAGCAGCCTAAACCCGGGACAGGGCTATGGCTACACCTTC. Its translation is CASSLNPGQGYGYTF.

This chain joins TRBV4-3 and TRBJ2-1, with D perhaps assigned TRBD1 or TRBD2 (6 bases each). The CDR3 spans 15 residues. V gave up 1 base and J gave up 7 bases, with 14 bases separating them. Germline loops: CDR1 LGHNA, CDR2 YSLEER. CDR3 in DNA: TGCGCCAGCAGCCAAGGCGGGACACGGTCGAATGAGCAGTTCTTC. It is translated as CASSQGGTRSNEQFF.

The table lists this clonotype with a few counts. This sequence joins TRBV4-1 and TRBJ1-1, with a weak D call TRBD1 (5 bases). The CDR3 has 14 amino acids. Trimming took off 4 bases at V and 3 bases at J, with 12 bases between the two ends. Germline CDR1 MGHRA, CDR2 YSYEKL. The CDR3 nucleotides are TGCGCCAGCAGCCTGACTCGAGGGGACACTGAAGCTTTCTTT. Translated: CASSLTRGDTEAFF.

The sample holds many counts of this clonotype. The V gene is TRBV20-1, the J gene TRBJ2-4; 7 bases align to TRBD2. V shed 1 base and J 1 base; nucleotides not matched to a gene: 1. There are 14 residues in the CDR3. Germline assignment: CDR1 DFQATT and CDR2 SNEGSKA (reference sequence). CDR3 coding DNA: TGCAGTGCTAGAGGGGAGGGGGCCAAAAACATTCAGTACTTC. Translation gives CSARGEGAKNIQYF.

This clonotype has at least ten counts. The chain uses TRBV3-1 and TRBJ2-1; 7 nucleotides line up with TRBD1. Germline-derived CDR1 and CDR2 are LGHDT and YNNKEL (reference sequence). Trimming at V came to 4 bases and at J to 1 base, leaving 10 bases not matched to a gene. This CDR3 has 17 residues. In DNA form, the CDR3 reads TGTGCCAGCAGCCGGCGAGCCAACAGGGGATCCTACAATGAGCAGTTCTTC. Its translation: CASSRRANRGSYNEQFF.

This clonotype was recorded at least ten times. V is TRBV11-3 and J is TRBJ2-5; D is unresolved. With 2 bases removed from V and 2 bases from J, the gap between germline ends came to 9 bases. CDR3 length: 14 residues. In germline, CDR1 is SGHNT, CDR2 YENEEA. DNA of the CDR3: TGTGCCAGCAGCTTAAGGTCCCCACAAGAGACCCAGTACTTC. Translation gives CASSLRSPQETQYF.

This clonotype was picked up many times. The rearrangement uses TRBV18 and TRBJ1-1, with D unclear. This CDR3 has 14 residues. Trimming shortened V by 2 bases and J by 0 bases, and 7 bases separated the two germline ends. Per the germline V gene, CDR1 is KGHSH and CDR2 is LQKENI. The CDR3 loop is CASSPDTLNTEAFF. CDR3 DNA sequence: TGTGCCAGCTCACCAGACACCCTGAACACTGAAGCTTTCTTT.

This clonotype was counted only a few times. V and J are TRBV4-2 and TRBJ2-3, with D unclear. The V gene's germline CDR1 is LGHNA and CDR2 YNFKEQ. With 0 bases removed from V and 2 bases from J, the gap between germline ends came to 6 bases. The CDR3 covers 14 residues. The CDR3: CASSQDWPTDTQYF. The CDR3 DNA follows: TGTGCCAGCAGCCAAGATTGGCCCACAGATACGCAGTATTTT.

The chain employs TRBV9 and TRBJ2-2; 8 nucleotides line up with TRBD1. This CDR3 region has 19 residues. The J segment lost 5 bases and the V segment lost 4 bases, leaving 19 bases of the junction unmatched. Per the germline V gene, CDR1 is SGDLS and CDR2 is YYNGEE. The CDR3 bases are TGTGCCAGCAGCCGTTACATTCGGACAGGGAGATATGTGACCGGGGAGCTGTTTTTT. It encodes CASSRYIRTGRYVTGELFF.

The gene calls are TRBV7-9 and TRBJ2-1, with 7 bases matching TRBD2. With V trimmed by 5 bases and J by 7 bases, 5 bases remained unmatched. This CDR3 is built from 13 residues. Looked up from germline, CDR1 is SEHNR and CDR2 is FQNEAQ (reference sequence). For the CDR3, the DNA is TGTGCCAGCAGCCCATGGGGGGGGAATGAGCAGTTCTTC. The encoded protein is CASSPWGGNEQFF. Full variable domain (missing parts from reference TRBV7-9 and TRBJ2-1): DTGVSQNPRHKITKRGQNVTFRCDPISEHNRLYWYRQTLGQGPEFLTYFQNEAQLEKSRLLSDRFSAERPKGSFSTLEIQRTEQGDSAMYLCASSPWGGNEQFFGPGTRLTVL.

In this sample, this clonotype turned up many times. The chain carries TRBV7-2 and TRBJ2-5, with D possibly matching TRBD1 (6 bases). Germline assignment: CDR1 SGHTA and CDR2 FQGNSA. The CDR3 has 15 amino acids. Between the trimmed V and J ends, which lost 2 bases and 3 bases, there was a span of 13 bases. CDR3: CASSLWGQGKETQYF. DNA for the CDR3: TGTGCCAGCAGCTTATGGGGGCAGGGTAAAGAGACCCAGTACTTC. The entire variable domain, with the rest obtained from reference TRBV7-2 and TRBJ2-5, is as follows: GAGVSQSPSNKVTEKGKDVELRCDPISGHTALYWYRQSLGQGLEFLIYFQGNSAPDKSGLPSDRFSAERTGGSVSTLTIQRTQQEDSAVYLCASSLWGQGKETQYFGPGTRLLVL.

This clonotype was recorded many times. The gene calls are TRBV15 and TRBJ2-4; either TRBD1 or TRBD2 may fit D (6 bases each). CDR3 length: 19 residues. Trimming took off 3 bases at V and 3 bases at J, with 24 bases between the two ends. CDR1 is LNHNV, CDR2 YYDKDF, per germline (reference sequence). The CDR3, as DNA: TGTGCCACCAGCAGCAGCCGCGCTCGGGGGCTTATGATCAAAAACATTCAGTACTTC. Encoded protein: CATSSSRARGLMIKNIQYF.

This clonotype was detected a few times. This chain links TRBV2 with TRBJ2-1; 9 bases are shared with TRBD2. V shed 2 bases and J 2 bases; nucleotides not matched to a gene: 4. The CDR3 is 16 amino acids. The V gene's germline CDR1 is SNHLY and CDR2 FYNNEI. This chain's CDR3 is CASSESPSGTYNEQFF. The CDR3 nucleotides read TGTGCCAGCAGTGAATCACCTAGCGGGACCTACAATGAGCAGTTCTTC.

This clonotype was detected ten times or more. The chain carries TRBV29-1 and TRBJ2-7; 8 positions match TRBD2. Germline lookup yields CDR1 SQVTM and CDR2 ANQGSEA. V trimming: 4 bases; J trimming: 4 bases; junction bases outside the gene matches: 6. CDR3 length: 13 amino acids. The CDR3 DNA reads TGCAGCGTTGTGTTTAGCGGGGAGTACGAGCAGTACTTC. Translating gives CSVVFSGEYEQYF.

This clonotype was seen more than once but under ten times. The chain carries TRBV12-3 or TRBV12-4 and TRBJ1-4, with TRBD1 identical over 8 bases. The CDR3 contains 14 residues. V lost 6 bases to trimming and J lost 8 bases; unmatched junction nucleotides: 8. The CDR3 coding sequence is TGTGCCAGCAGGGAGCAGGGGGCCGAAGAAAAACTGTTTTTT. Translating gives CASREQGAEEKLFF.

This clonotype has a count of ten or more. The chain recombines TRBV30 with TRBJ2-1; 16 bases are a match to TRBD2. The CDR3 totals 17 residues. Germline CDR1 reads GTSNPN; CDR2 reads SVGIG (reference sequence). Germline trimming cut 0 bases from V and 9 bases from J; bases unmatched to any gene: 8. CDR3 in DNA: TGTGCCTGGAGTGTCCTGGGACTAGCGGGAGGGCCAGCTGAGCAGTTCTTC. This codes for CAWSVLGLAGGPAEQFF.

This clonotype was counted many times. The chain carries TRBV30 and TRBJ2-1; a weak D match, TRBD1 (6 bases). The CDR3 is made up of 11 amino acids. Trimming removed 0 bases from V and 9 bases from J, with 6 bases in between. Germline CDR1 and CDR2: GTSNPN and SVGIG (reference sequence). The CDR3 nucleotides read TGTGCCTGGAGTGTGGGGGCTGAGCAGTTCTTC. Translating gives CAWSVGAEQFF.

This clonotype was seen only a few times. The V gene is TRBV5-1, the J gene TRBJ1-2, with D uncertain. Trimming stripped 3 bases from V and 3 bases from J, with 9 bases between. Germline lookup yields CDR1 SGHRS and CDR2 YFSETQ. CDR3 length equals 13 residues. In nucleotides, the CDR3 is TGCGCCAGCAGCTCCACAGTAGACTATGGCTACACCTTC. Protein product: CASSSTVDYGYTF.

This clonotype was detected many times. This chain links TRBV12-3 or TRBV12-4 with TRBJ2-1; D may be TRBD1 or TRBD2 (5 bases each). The CDR3 consists of 12 residues. The ends were cut back, 7 bases at V and 9 bases at J, with 13 bases in the middle. DNA for the CDR3: TGTGCCAGCATCTTGGGGGTAGGTGAGCAGTTCTTC. As protein: CASILGVGEQFF.

This clonotype came up a few times. The chain links TRBV6-1 to TRBJ1-2; 8 positions agree with TRBD1. Germline V gives CDR1 MNHNS, CDR2 SASEGT. The V and J ends lost 6 bases and 0 bases, in that order; junction bases with no gene match: 12. The length of the CDR3 is 17 residues. DNA of the CDR3: TGTGCCAGCAGCGCACGACAGGGGTTGGGGTCTAACTATGGCTACACCTTC. It is translated as CASSARQGLGSNYGYTF.

This clonotype came up a few times. The chain employs TRBV20-1 and TRBJ1-1; TRBD1 agrees at 10 bases. The germline V gene has CDR1 DFQATT and CDR2 SNEGSKA (reference sequence). J lost 5 bases, V lost 2 bases, and 8 bases had no gene match. The length of the CDR3 is 15 residues. CDR3 DNA: TGCAGTGCTAGACACCCGGGACAGGGGAGAACTGAAGCTTTCTTT. Its protein product is CSARHPGQGRTEAFF.